This T cell receptor beta chain comes out of a study of OX40 agonist ivuxolimab in advanced cancers. Overall study context: The mean age was around 56 years, ranging from about 20 to 90, with 65% to 85% of participants male.

The count of this clone is one. Its cognate antigen is unknown. The repertoire was sequenced with immunoSEQ multiplex PCR; TCRdb's copy has only in-frame clones and lacks some. The table lists about 100,000 clones, 75% to 95% of them singletons. Study-wide findings and caveats: CD4+ and CD8+ T cells in blood underwent clonal expansion by week 6 at 0.1 to 3.0 mg/kg.

This receptor was obtained from an adult with an advanced solid tumor such as melanoma, head and neck, liver or kidney cancer. This specimen consisted of CD4+ or CD8+ T cells sorted from blood, obtained in a trial of the OX40 agonist ivuxolimab.

The DNA for the CDR3 is TGTGCCAGCAGCCGAACTCAGATAACTGAAGCTTTCTTT. Its protein product is CASSRTQITEAFF. The V and J genes are TRBV4-2 and TRBJ1-1; D is ambiguous. Looked up from germline, CDR1 is LGHNA and CDR2 is YNFKEQ. Trimming removed 4 bases from V and 5 bases from J, with 11 bases in between. The length of the CDR3 is 13 residues.